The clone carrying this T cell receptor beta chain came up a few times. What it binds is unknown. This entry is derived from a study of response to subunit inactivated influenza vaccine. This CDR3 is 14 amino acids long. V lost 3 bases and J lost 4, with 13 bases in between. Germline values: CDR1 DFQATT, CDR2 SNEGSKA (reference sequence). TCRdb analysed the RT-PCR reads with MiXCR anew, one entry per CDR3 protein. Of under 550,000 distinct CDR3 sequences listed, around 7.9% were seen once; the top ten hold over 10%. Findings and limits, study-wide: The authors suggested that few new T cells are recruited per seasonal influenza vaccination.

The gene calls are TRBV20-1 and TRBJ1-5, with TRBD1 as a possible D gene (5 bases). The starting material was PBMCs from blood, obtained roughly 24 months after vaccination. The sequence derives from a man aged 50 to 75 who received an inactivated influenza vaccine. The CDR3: CSARQGLPNQPQHF. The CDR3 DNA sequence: TGCAGTGCTAGGCAGGGTCTTCCAAATCAGCCCCAGCATTTT.